These 14 T cell receptor beta chains were sequenced from one sample in a study of OX40 agonist ivuxolimab in advanced cancers. TCRdb's copy holds only in-frame clones and misses some; the assay was immunoSEQ multiplex PCR. Seen here are about 16,000 clones, roughly 84% observed once, and the top ten hold approximately 0.74%. Sequenced material: CD4+ or CD8+ T cells sorted from blood, taken in a trial of the OX40 agonist ivuxolimab. These TCRs come from an adult with an advanced solid tumor such as melanoma, head and neck, liver or kidney cancer.

V gene TRBV28 combines with J gene TRBJ2-7; possibly TRBD1 for D (6 bases). The V end lost 5 bases, the J end lost 2 bases, and 13 bases lay between the germline ends. Per germline, CDR1 MDHEN and CDR2 SYDVKM. The CDR3 has 14 amino acids. This chain's CDR3 is CASSLTGKAYEQYF. The CDR3 nucleotides read TGTGCCAGCAGTCTCACAGGGAAGGCCTACGAGCAGTACTTC.

The J gene is TRBJ2-7, the V gene TRBV10-1, with TRBD2 matching over 12 bases. V dropped 11 bases and J dropped 5; count of bases not matched to a gene: 25. This CDR3 has 19 amino acids. In germline, CDR1 is WNHNN, CDR2 SYGVQD (reference sequence). The CDR3 DNA reads TGCGCCTTCGTTCCCGGTCGGGCTAGCGGGGGGGCCTACCTTGACGAGCAGTACTTC. Residues: CAFVPGRASGGAYLDEQYF.

V and J are TRBV28 and TRBJ1-4; TRBD1 matches at 9 bases. Germline V gene lookup returns CDR1 MDHEN and CDR2 SYDVKM. Unmatched junction bases numbered 13, after V lost 8 bases and J lost 6 bases. CDR3 length equals 16 residues. The CDR3 nucleotides read TGTGCCAGCCGGACAACTAAACGGACAGGGGATGAAAAACTGTTTTTT. It specifies CASRTTKRTGDEKLFF.

The chain combines TRBV29-1 with TRBJ2-6; 9 nucleotides line up with TRBD1. The CDR3 contains 14 residues. Germline CDR1 reads SQVTM; CDR2 reads ANQGSEA. Germline trimming cut 7 bases from V and 4 bases from J; bases unmatched to any gene: 5. The CDR3 spells CSAGQGSGANVLTF. The CDR3 DNA reads as TGCAGCGCCGGACAGGGGTCCGGGGCCAACGTCCTGACTTTC.

Comment on this clone: Other DNA variants within this sample encode the same CDR3. The chain is built from TRBV7-8 and TRBJ1-1; unclear D gene. Trimming removed 2 bases at V and 2 bases at J, with 0 bases between. The CDR3 spans 11 residues. Germline V gene sequence: CDR1 SGHVS, CDR2 FQNEAQ. CDR3 in DNA: TGTGCCAGCAGCTTAAACACTGAAGCTTTCTTT. Translation: CASSLNTEAFF.

V gene TRBV5-1 combines with J gene TRBJ2-3, with a possible D match to TRBD1 (5 bases). CDR3 length equals 15 residues. V was clipped by 4 bases and J by 6 bases, with 18 bases between them. CDR1 and CDR2 from the germline V gene are SGHRS and YFSETQ. The CDR3 is CASSPAGSSGDTQYF. The CDR3 DNA reads TGCGCCAGCAGCCCCGCAGGGTCCTCAGGCGATACGCAGTATTTT. Full variable domain (outside the CDR3, taken from reference TRBV5-1 and TRBJ2-3): KAGVTQTPRYLIKTRGQQVTLSCSPISGHRSVSWYQQTPGQGLQFLFEYFSETQRNKGNFPGRFSGRQFSNSRSEMNVSTLELGDSALYLCASSPAGSSGDTQYFGPGTRLTVL.

The rearrangement joins TRBV7-3 to TRBJ1-2; 10 bases match TRBD1. The CDR3 runs to 13 residues. The germline CDR1 and CDR2 sequences are SGHTA and FQGTGA. J gave up 9 bases and V 6 bases, and 7 bases lay outside the gene matches. DNA for the CDR3: TGTGCCAGCAGTTTGACAGGGGGCATGAGCTACACCTTC. Protein: CASSLTGGMSYTF.

This clone has just one count. The gene calls are TRBV30 and TRBJ1-2, with 7 bases lining up with TRBD1. Germline V gene data show CDR1 as GTSNPN and CDR2 as SVGIG (reference sequence). The CDR3 runs to 12 residues. V gave up 4 bases and J gave up 5 bases; unmatched junction bases: 4. CDR3 in amino acids: CAWMTGSYGYTF. The DNA for the CDR3 is TGTGCCTGGATGACAGGGAGTTATGGCTACACCTTC.

The chain combines TRBV18 with TRBJ2-1; 8 bases are shared with TRBD2. V dropped 0 bases and J dropped 6; count of bases not matched to a gene: 7. Germline CDR1 is KGHSH and CDR2 is LQKENI. The CDR3 sequence is 16 residues long. As DNA, the CDR3 is TGTGCCAGCTCACCACCGTCGGGAGGGTGGGGCAATGAGCAGTTCTTC. It encodes CASSPPSGGWGNEQFF.

V and J are TRBV5-1 and TRBJ2-2; D unclear. The CDR3 is made up of 16 amino acids. V was trimmed by 0 bases and J by 4 bases, leaving 13 bases between them. The germline gives CDR1 SGHRS, CDR2 YFSETQ. Written as DNA, the CDR3 is TGCGCCAGCAGCTTGGGAGTAGGAGAGGTCACCGGGGAGCTGTTTTTT. This codes for CASSLGVGEVTGELFF.

The V gene is TRBV25-1, the J gene TRBJ1-5; D might be TRBD1 (5 bases). Germline V gene data show CDR1 as MGHDK and CDR2 as SYGVNS. Between the trimmed V and J ends, which lost 2 bases and 10 bases, there was a span of 9 bases. The CDR3 is 12 amino acids. CDR3 in DNA: TGTGCCAGCAGTGAAAGGGGAGAACCCCAGCATTTT. This sequence encodes CASSERGEPQHF.

The chain links TRBV7-2 to TRBJ2-3; D is unresolved. This CDR3 contains 12 residues. Germline assignment: CDR1 SGHTA and CDR2 FQGNSA. V was clipped by 4 bases and J by 4 bases, with 6 bases between them. CDR3 sequence: CASSSLPDTQYF. The CDR3 DNA reads as TGTGCCAGCAGCTCACTACCAGATACGCAGTATTTT.

The gene calls are TRBV5-1 and TRBJ1-1; 9 bases align to TRBD1. Germline CDR1 SGHRS, CDR2 YFSETQ. The ends lost 8 bases at V and 3 bases at J; junction bases unmatched: 8. The CDR3 is made up of 14 amino acids. The chain's CDR3 is CASANRGQDTEAFF. In DNA form, the CDR3 reads TGCGCCAGTGCGAACAGGGGGCAGGACACTGAAGCTTTCTTT.

This rearrangement joins TRBV5-1 to TRBJ2-5, with 9 bases aligning to TRBD2. Germline V lookup: CDR1 SGHRS, CDR2 YFSETQ. Trimming took 2 bases from V and 3 from J; bases not matched to a gene: 5. The CDR3 covers 15 residues. The CDR3 here is CASSLVASGEETQYF. The CDR3 nucleotides are TGCGCCAGCAGCTTAGTGGCTAGCGGGGAAGAGACCCAGTACTTC. The whole variable domain, remainder taken from reference TRBV5-1 and TRBJ2-5, is KAGVTQTPRYLIKTRGQQVTLSCSPISGHRSVSWYQQTPGQGLQFLFEYFSETQRNKGNFPGRFSGRQFSNSRSEMNVSTLELGDSALYLCASSLVASGEETQYFGPGTRLLVL.